This T cell receptor beta chain was sequenced in a study of T cells in Graves' hyperthyroidism and ophthalmopathy. Study-wide findings and caveats: In simple terms, a model built on 13 V-J features told ophthalmopathy apart from stable hyperthyroidism.

TCR beta CDR3 regions were amplified from RNA. During a first-round RT-PCR of the TCR CDR3, the HTBI primer set was used. TCRdb independently ran MiXCR on the multiplex PCR reads; one entry per CDR3 protein. This table holds approximately 720,000 distinct CDR3 sequences, over 15% found once. This clonotype was detected only a few times. What it binds is unknown. Patients aged 18 to 65 had newly diagnosed hyperthyroidism that had lasted under 2 months. Diagnostic decisions used clinical symptoms, serum thyroxine and TRAb, thyroid ultrasound and orbital computed tomography. The sequenced sample was blood. The clonotype was recovered from a woman aged 50 to 65 with Graves' hyperthyroidism that later progressed to Graves' ophthalmopathy.

The CDR3 sequence is CASSLAATGRTGELFF. DNA for the CDR3: TGCGCCAGCAGCTTGGCCGCGACAGGGAGGACCGGGGAGCTGTTTTTT. The gene calls are TRBV5-1 and TRBJ2-2; D may be TRBD1 (7 bases). The V gene's germline CDR1 is SGHRS and CDR2 YFSETQ. The CDR3 loop spans 16 amino acids. The germline V and J ends were trimmed by 0 bases and 5 bases, with 14 bases remaining between them.